Included here is one TCR beta chain sequence, with context. The clone's antigen remains unknown. No per-base quality is available; no much larger clone lies one base away. This sample is part of a study of blood T cell repertoires in COVID-19 (dated by TCRdb to 2019 to 2021). About the study as a whole: Samples covering the acute and convalescent phases of COVID-19 were provided by collaborators in the United States, Italy and Spain. A de-identified subject ID, COVID-19 status, age in years and sex were almost always included in the sample metadata. The prospective study material was composed of cDNA or gDNA derived from T cells, B-cell-depleted T cells, or PBMCs. Subjects who had been exposed to COVID-19, were actively infected with it, or had recovered from it provided the deeply sampled blood TCRbeta repertoires that made up the dataset. Where HLA class I and class II types were available, the types were taken from metadata supplied by the sample provider, not from assay-based typing. The samples were drawn from the first 160 participants of the ongoing ImmuneRACE study and from 950 to 1,500 subjects provided by 6 global collaborators. The repertoires were released in a freely available public database intended as a resource for research on the immune response to SARS-CoV-2.

One collaborating source in Seattle enrolled patients while the patients were actively infected and followed the patients over time throughout the course of disease. Each collaborating institution followed its own protocols to collect whole blood in K2EDTA tubes. For TCRbeta analysis, collaborators shipped samples in one of three forms: frozen whole blood, isolated PBMCs, or DNA extracted from either of those sample types. The junction shows trimming of 6 bases on V and 0 bases on J, and the gene matches do not reach 4 bases of it. The CDR3 has 15 amino acids, counting the end cysteine and phenylalanine. Only the CDR3 part of the read is kept: 45 bases, read in frame from the first base. The germline V gene (reference sequence) sets CDR1 to LNHDA and CDR2 to SQIVND. TCRbeta CDR3 regions were amplified from genomic DNA using the immunoSEQ Assay, a bias-controlled multiplex PCR. The authors processed their data as follows. Nucleated cell counts per sample were estimated from amplification of reference gene primers within the assay. To quantify the absolute abundance of each unique TCRbeta CDR3 rearrangement, sequence reads were collapsed and filtered. For each sample, productive Simpson clonality was calculated as the square root of Simpson's diversity index over productive rearrangements. Held by TCRdb, this immuneACCESS table contains in-frame sequences only and omits some clones. Under half of the omission traces to an unresolved V gene where checked; the cause of the rest is unknown. V, J and clone size are taken as reported in that table, and D and trimming were inferred from the DNA itself. Across this sample there are more than 150,000 clones, with 80% to 90% seen only once. The ten largest clones take up about an eighth of the sample.

Overall study results and their limits: The amount of clinical and demographic metadata varied by source and participant and was provided uncurated.

The rearranged chain carries TRBV19 and TRBJ2-3; 9 of the junction bases match TRBD2. This TCR derives from a woman between 65 and 79 years old with COVID-19, enrolled during active disease. The sequencing sample was made of peripheral blood. The sequenced DNA is TGTGCCAGTAGGAGGACTAGCGCCAGCACAGATACGCAGTATTTT. Its amino acids are CASRRTSASTDTQYF.